What follows are 3 T cell receptor beta chains derived from one specimen sequenced in a study of blood T cells in healthy people across ages. Next came a second PCR, run for about 7 to 12 cycles, which used a sample-barcoded 5' primer along with a J-beta primer mix. MiXCR was run by TCRdb on the 5' RACE reads, yielding one entry per CDR3 protein. The table has 1.5 million to 2 million distinct CDR3 sequences, around 36% seen once. Sequencing was carried out using blood. These receptors all come from a woman in her 30s in good health.

This chain's CDR3 is CASSDTGTSYEQYF. The CDR3 DNA reads TGTGCCAGCAGCGACACCGGGACTAGCTACGAGCAGTACTTC. V and J are TRBV25-1 and TRBJ2-7; 8 bases align to TRBD2. The V and J ends lost 6 bases and 3 bases, in that order; junction bases with no gene match: 7. Per the germline V gene, CDR1 is MGHDK and CDR2 is SYGVNS. The CDR3 runs to 14 residues.

The chain combines TRBV5-4 with TRBJ2-3; the D gene is possibly TRBD2 (5 bases). From germline, CDR1 is SGHNT and CDR2 YYREEE (reference sequence). CDR3 length: 16 residues. V lost 4 bases and J lost 3, with 18 bases in between. The CDR3: CASSTKLGGTTDTQYF. The CDR3 DNA reads as TGTGCCAGCAGCACCAAACTAGGCGGTACGACAGATACGCAGTATTTT.

This clonotype came up many times. V is TRBV9 and J is TRBJ2-3; TRBD1 aligns across 7 bases. This CDR3 comprises 15 residues. Losses at the gene ends were 4 bases for V and 2 bases for J; bases not matched to a gene: 7. Germline V gene sequence: CDR1 SGDLS, CDR2 YYNGEE. In DNA, the CDR3 is TGTGCCAGCAGCACCGGACAGGCCGTCACAGATACGCAGTATTTT. Translated: CASSTGQAVTDTQYF.